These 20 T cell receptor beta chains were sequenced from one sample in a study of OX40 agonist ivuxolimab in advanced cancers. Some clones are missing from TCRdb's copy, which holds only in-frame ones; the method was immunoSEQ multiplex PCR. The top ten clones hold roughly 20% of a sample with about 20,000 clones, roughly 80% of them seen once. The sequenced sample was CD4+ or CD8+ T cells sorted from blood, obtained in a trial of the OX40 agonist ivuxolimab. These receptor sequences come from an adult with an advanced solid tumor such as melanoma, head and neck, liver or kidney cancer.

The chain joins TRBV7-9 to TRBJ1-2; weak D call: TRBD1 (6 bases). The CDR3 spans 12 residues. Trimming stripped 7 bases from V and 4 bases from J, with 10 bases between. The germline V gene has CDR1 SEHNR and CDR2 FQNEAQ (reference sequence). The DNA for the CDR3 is TGTGCCAGCAAAAACAGGGTCTATGGCTACACCTTC. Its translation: CASKNRVYGYTF.

The CDR3 region is CASSPNGLGVTDTQYF. The CDR3 coding sequence is TGTGCCAGCAGCCCCAACGGTCTAGGAGTCACAGATACGCAGTATTTT. This chain connects TRBV14 to TRBJ2-3, with no clear D. Germline assignment: CDR1 SGHDN and CDR2 FVKESK. This CDR3 spans 16 amino acids. Trimming took off 4 bases at V and 2 bases at J, with 16 bases between the two ends.

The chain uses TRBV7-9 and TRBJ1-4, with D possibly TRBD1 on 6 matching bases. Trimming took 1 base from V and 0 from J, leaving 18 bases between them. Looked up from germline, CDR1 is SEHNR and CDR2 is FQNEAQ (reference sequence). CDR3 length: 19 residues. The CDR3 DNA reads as TGTGCCAGCAGCTTAGAGGGGGGCAGGGGTCACGCAACTAATGAAAAACTGTTTTTT. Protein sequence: CASSLEGGRGHATNEKLFF.

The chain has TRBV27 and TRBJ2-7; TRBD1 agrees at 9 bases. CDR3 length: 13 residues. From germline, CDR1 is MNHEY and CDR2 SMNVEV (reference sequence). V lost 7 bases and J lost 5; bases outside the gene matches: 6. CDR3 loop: CASTGTGMNEQYF. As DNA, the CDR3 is TGTGCCAGCACAGGGACAGGGATGAACGAGCAGTACTTC.

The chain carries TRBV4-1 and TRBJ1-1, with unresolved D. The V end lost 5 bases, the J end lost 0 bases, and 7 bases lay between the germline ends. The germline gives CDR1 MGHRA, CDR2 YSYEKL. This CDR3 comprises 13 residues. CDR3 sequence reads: CASSYGLNTEAFF. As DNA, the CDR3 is TGCGCCAGCAGCTACGGCTTGAACACTGAAGCTTTCTTT.

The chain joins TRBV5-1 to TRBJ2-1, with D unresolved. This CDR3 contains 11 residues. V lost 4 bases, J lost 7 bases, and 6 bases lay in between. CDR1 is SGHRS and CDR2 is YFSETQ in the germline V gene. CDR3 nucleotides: TGCGCCAGCAGCGGCGAAAATGAGCAGTTCTTC. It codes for CASSGENEQFF.

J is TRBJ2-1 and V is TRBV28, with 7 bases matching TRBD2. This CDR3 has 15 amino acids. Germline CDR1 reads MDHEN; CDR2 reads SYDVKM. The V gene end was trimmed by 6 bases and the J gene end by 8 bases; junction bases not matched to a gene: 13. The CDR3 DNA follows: TGTGCCAGCAGCCCCACCATGGGGGGGTGGGATGAGCAGTTCTTC. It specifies CASSPTMGGWDEQFF.

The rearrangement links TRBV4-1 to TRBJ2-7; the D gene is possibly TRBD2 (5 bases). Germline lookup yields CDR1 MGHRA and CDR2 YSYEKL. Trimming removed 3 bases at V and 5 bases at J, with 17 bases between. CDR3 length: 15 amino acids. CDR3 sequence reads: CASSQIKMSSNEQYF. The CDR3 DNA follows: TGCGCCAGCAGCCAGATAAAGATGTCTAGCAACGAGCAGTACTTC.

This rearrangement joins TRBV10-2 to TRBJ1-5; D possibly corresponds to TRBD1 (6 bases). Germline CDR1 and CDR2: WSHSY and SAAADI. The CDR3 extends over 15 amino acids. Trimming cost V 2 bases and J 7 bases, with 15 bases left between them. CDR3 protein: CASSEHTTGRQPQHF. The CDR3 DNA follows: TGCGCCAGCAGTGAGCACACGACAGGACGGCAGCCCCAGCATTTT.

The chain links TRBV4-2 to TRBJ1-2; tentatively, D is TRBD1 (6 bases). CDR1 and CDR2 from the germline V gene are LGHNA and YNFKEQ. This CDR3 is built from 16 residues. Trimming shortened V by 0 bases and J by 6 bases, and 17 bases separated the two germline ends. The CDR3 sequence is CASSQEIKGEMDGYTF. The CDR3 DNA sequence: TGTGCCAGCAGCCAAGAAATAAAGGGGGAGATGGATGGCTACACCTTC.

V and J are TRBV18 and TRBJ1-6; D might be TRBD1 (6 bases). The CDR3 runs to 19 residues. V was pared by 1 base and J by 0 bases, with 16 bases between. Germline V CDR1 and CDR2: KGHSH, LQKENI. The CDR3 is CASSPRPGEVFSYNSPLHF. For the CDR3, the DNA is TGTGCCAGCTCACCACGTCCAGGGGAAGTCTTCTCCTATAATTCACCCCTCCACTTT.

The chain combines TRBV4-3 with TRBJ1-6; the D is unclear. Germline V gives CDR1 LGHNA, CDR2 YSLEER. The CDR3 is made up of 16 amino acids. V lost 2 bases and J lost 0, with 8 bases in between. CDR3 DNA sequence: TGCGCCAGCAGCCAACTCTTGAGCTCCTATAATTCACCCCTCCACTTT. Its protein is CASSQLLSSYNSPLHF.

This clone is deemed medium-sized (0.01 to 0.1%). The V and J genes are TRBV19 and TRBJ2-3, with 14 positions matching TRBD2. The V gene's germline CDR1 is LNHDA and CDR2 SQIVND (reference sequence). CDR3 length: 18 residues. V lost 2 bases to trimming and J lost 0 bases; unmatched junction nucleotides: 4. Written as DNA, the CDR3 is TGTGCCAGTAGTATACGACTAGCGGGAGGGCCGAGCACAGATACGCAGTATTTT. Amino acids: CASSIRLAGGPSTDTQYF. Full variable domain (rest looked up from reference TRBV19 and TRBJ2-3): DGGITQSPKYLFRKEGQNVTLSCEQNLNHDAMYWYRQDPGQGLRLIYYSQIVNDFQKGDIAEGYSVSREKKESFPLTVTSAQKNPTAFYLCASSIRLAGGPSTDTQYFGPGTRLTVL.

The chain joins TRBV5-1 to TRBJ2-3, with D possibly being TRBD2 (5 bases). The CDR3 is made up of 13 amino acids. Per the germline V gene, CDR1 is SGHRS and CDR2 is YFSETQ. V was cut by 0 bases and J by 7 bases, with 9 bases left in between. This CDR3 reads CASSLEGEYTQYF. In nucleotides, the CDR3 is TGCGCCAGCAGCTTGGAGGGAGAATATACGCAGTATTTT.

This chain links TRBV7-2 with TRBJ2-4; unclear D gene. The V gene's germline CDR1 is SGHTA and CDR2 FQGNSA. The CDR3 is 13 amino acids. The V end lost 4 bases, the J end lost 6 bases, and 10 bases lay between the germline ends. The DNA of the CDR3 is TGTGCCAGCAGCTCCGTAGACGGAAACATTCAGTACTTC. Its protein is CASSSVDGNIQYF.

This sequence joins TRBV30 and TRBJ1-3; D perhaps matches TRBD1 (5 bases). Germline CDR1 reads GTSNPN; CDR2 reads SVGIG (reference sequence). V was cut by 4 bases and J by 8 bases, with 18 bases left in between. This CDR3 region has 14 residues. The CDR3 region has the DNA TGTGCCTGGATGCAATGGGGGGATAGTGACACCATATATTTT. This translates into CAWMQWGDSDTIYF.

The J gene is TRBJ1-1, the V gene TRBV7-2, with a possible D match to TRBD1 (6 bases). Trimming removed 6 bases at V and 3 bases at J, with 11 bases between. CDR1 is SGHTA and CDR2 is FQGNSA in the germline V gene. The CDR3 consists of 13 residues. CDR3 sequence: CASRQGIDTEAFF. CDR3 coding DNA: TGTGCCAGCAGACAGGGAATTGACACTGAAGCTTTCTTT.

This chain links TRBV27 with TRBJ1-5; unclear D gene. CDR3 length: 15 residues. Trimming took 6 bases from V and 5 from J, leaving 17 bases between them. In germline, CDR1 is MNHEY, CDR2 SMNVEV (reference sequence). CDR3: CASRPTGGKDQPQHF. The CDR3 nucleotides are TGTGCCAGCAGGCCCACGGGCGGTAAAGATCAGCCCCAGCATTTT.

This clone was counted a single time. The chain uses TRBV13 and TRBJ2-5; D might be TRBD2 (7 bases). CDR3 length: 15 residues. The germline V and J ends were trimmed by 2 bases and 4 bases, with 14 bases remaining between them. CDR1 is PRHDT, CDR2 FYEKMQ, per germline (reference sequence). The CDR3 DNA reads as TGTGCCAGCAGCTTACGGGGGGCGGAGGGAGAGACCCAGTACTTC. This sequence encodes CASSLRGAEGETQYF.

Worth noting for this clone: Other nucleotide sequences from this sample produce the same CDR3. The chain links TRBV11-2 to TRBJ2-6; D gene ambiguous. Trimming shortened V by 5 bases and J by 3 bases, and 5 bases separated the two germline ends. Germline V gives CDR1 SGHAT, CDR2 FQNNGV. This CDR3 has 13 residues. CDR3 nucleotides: TGTGCCAGCAGCCTAGTTGGGGCCAACGTCCTGACTTTC. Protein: CASSLVGANVLTF.